This entry concerns a single TCR beta chain. Its specificity is unknown. The germline V gene encodes CDR1 GTSNPN and CDR2 SVGIG (reference sequence). The V segment lost 2 bases and the J segment 8 bases; nucleotides outside the gene matches: 8. The CDR3 covers 14 residues. Clones were read by immunoSEQ multiplex PCR, and TCRdb kept only the in-frame ones, dropping some. The table includes just under 65,000 clones, more than 90% detected once. This record comes from a study of graft-versus-host responses after intestinal transplantation. Study-wide background: Induction with anti-thymocyte globulin, then tacrolimus and steroids for three to four years, was given to all recipients.

Study-level results: Allograft clonal ratios (graft-versus-host to host-versus-graft) were high in patients who had graft-donor T cell macrochimerism. Recipient marrow held GvH clones, some first seen in ileum or blood. Declining HvG levels early post-transplant were linked to peak circulating GvH clone levels.

The TCR comes from a human donor who was the organ donor for an intestinal transplant. This specimen was unstimulated CD8+ T cells sorted from spleen or lymph node cells, taken before transplant. This chain connects TRBV30 to TRBJ2-1; TRBD1 agrees at 8 bases. The CDR3 DNA reads as TGTGCCTGGAGTCATGGACAGGGAGGTCATGAGCAGTTCTTC. Translation gives CAWSHGQGGHEQFF.